This is a list of T cell receptor beta chains from one sample in a study of technical replicates of blood from several donors. Assay: immunoSEQ multiplex PCR; the TCRdb copy retains only in-frame clones and omits some. The table lists 85,000 to 100,000 clones, 95% of them singletons, with 0.2% to 0.25% in the top ten. The specimen was T cells isolated from PBMCs. Receptor source: a human donor in good health. Each CDR3 is given with its conserved first and last residue. Each record gives: V gene, CDR3 length, D gene, J gene, CDR3 DNA, CDR3 protein. D genes are given only for firm matches.

V gene: TRBV10-1
CDR3 length: 13
D gene: NA
J gene: TRBJ1-6
CDR3 DNA: TGCGCCAGCAGTGAGGGACTTGGTTCACCCCTCCACTTT
CDR3 protein: CASSEGLGSPLHF

V gene: TRBV29-1
CDR3 length: 14
D gene: TRBD2
J gene: TRBJ2-1
CDR3 DNA: TGCAGCGTTGGCCCGGGAGGGGGTTACAATGAGCAGTTCTTC
CDR3 protein: CSVGPGGGYNEQFF

V gene: TRBV9
CDR3 length: 21
D gene: NA
J gene: TRBJ1-5
CDR3 DNA: TGTGCCAGCAACCCGAGGGCAGCGTCGAATTCACCCAACGGGAGCAATCAGCCCCAGCATTTT
CDR3 protein: CASNPRAASNSPNGSNQPQHF

V gene: TRBV25-1
CDR3 length: 17
D gene: NA
J gene: TRBJ1-2
CDR3 DNA: TGTGCCAGCAGTGATGACGTCCAGGGACTCCAATCGTATGGCTACACCTTC
CDR3 protein: CASSDDVQGLQSYGYTF

V gene: TRBV11-1
CDR3 length: 16
D gene: NA
J gene: TRBJ1-1
CDR3 DNA: TGTGCCAGCAGCTTACAGCCAACCCCAACTAGCACTGAAGCTTTCTTT
CDR3 protein: CASSLQPTPTSTEAFF

V gene: TRBV4-1
CDR3 length: 15
D gene: NA
J gene: TRBJ2-3
CDR3 DNA: TGCGCCAGCAGCCCGCCTAGCGCCCTTTCGGATACGCAGTATTTT
CDR3 protein: CASSPPSALSDTQYF

V gene: TRBV7-9
CDR3 length: 13
D gene: TRBD1
J gene: TRBJ2-7
CDR3 DNA: TGTGCCAGCAGCGCCGGGACAGGGAACGAGCAGTACTTC
CDR3 protein: CASSAGTGNEQYF

V gene: TRBV6-6
CDR3 length: 15
D gene: NA
J gene: TRBJ1-6
CDR3 DNA: TGTGCCAGCAGACAGGGATTCTCCTATAATTCACCCCTCCACTTT
CDR3 protein: CASRQGFSYNSPLHF

V gene: TRBV7-9
CDR3 length: 15
D gene: TRBD1
J gene: TRBJ2-5
CDR3 DNA: TGTGCCAGCAGCTTACTCCGGGACAGACAAGAGACCCAGTACTTC
CDR3 protein: CASSLLRDRQETQYF

V gene: TRBV6-5
CDR3 length: 13
D gene: TRBD1
J gene: TRBJ1-2
CDR3 DNA: TGTGCCAGCAGCGAGACAGGGGTTGGAGGCTACACCTTC
CDR3 protein: CASSETGVGGYTF

V gene: TRBV11-2
CDR3 length: 15
D gene: NA
J gene: TRBJ2-7
CDR3 DNA: TGTGCCAGCACCAATACCGGGATCAGTGGGCACGAGCAGTACTTC
CDR3 protein: CASTNTGISGHEQYF

V gene: TRBV19
CDR3 length: 12
D gene: NA
J gene: TRBJ1-4
CDR3 DNA: TGTGCCAGTAGTGCCAGTTGGGAAAAACTGTTTTTT
CDR3 protein: CASSASWEKLFF